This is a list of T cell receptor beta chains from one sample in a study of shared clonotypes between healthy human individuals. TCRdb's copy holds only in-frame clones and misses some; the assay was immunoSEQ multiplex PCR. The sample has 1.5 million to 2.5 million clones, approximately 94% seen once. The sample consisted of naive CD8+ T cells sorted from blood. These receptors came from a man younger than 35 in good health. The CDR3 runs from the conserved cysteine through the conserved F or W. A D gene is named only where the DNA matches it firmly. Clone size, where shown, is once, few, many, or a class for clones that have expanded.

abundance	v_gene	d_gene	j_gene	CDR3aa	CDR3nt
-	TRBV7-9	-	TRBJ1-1	CASSLYMGDMNTEAFF	TGTGCCAGCAGCTTATATATGGGGGATATGAACACTGAAGCTTTCTTT
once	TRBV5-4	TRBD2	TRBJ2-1	CASSPSTNLAGAYNEQFF	TGTGCCAGCAGCCCGTCAACAAATCTAGCGGGAGCCTACAATGAGCAGTTCTTC
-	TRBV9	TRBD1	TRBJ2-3	CASSEGGADADTQYF	TGTGCCAGCAGCGAAGGGGGCGCAGATGCAGATACGCAGTATTTT
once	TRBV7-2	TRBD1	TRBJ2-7	CASSLDRGTYEQYF	TGTGCCAGCAGCTTGGACAGGGGAACCTACGAGCAGTACTTC
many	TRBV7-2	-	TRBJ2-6	CASSLAGANVLTF	TGTGCCAGCAGCCTAGCTGGGGCCAACGTCCTGACTTTC
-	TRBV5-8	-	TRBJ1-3	CASSYFFSGNTIYF	TGTGCCAGCAGCTATTTTTTCTCTGGAAACACCATATATTTT
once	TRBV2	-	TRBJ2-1	CAGKDDYNEQFF	TGTGCCGGGAAAGACGACTACAATGAGCAGTTCTTC
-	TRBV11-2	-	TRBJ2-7	CASSLGRSTYEQYF	TGTGCCAGCAGCTTAGGACGCTCCACCTACGAGCAGTACTTC
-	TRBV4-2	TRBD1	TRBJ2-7	CASSQVIGTGGYEQYF	TGTGCCAGCAGCCAAGTAATCGGGACAGGGGGTTACGAGCAGTACTTC
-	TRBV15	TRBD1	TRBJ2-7	CATSWLGGVEQYF	TGTGCCACCAGCTGGTTAGGGGGCGTCGAGCAGTACTTC
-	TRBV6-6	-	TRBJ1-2	CASSLGSGYGYTF	TGTGCCAGCAGTCTGGGGTCGGGCTATGGCTACACCTTC
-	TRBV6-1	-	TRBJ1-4	CASSEEEGWEKLFF	TGTGCCAGCAGTGAAGAGGAGGGTTGGGAAAAACTGTTTTTT
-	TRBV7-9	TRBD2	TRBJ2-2	CASSRTSGSFTGELFF	TGTGCCAGCAGCAGGACGAGCGGGAGCTTCACCGGGGAGCTGTTTTTT
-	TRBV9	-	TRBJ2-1	CASSPTGHGRDEQFF	TGTGCCAGCAGCCCGACAGGGCACGGGAGGGATGAGCAGTTCTTC
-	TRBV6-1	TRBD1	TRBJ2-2	CASSEDWGQRLSGELFF	TGTGCCAGCAGTGAAGATTGGGGACAGCGATTATCCGGGGAGCTGTTTTTT
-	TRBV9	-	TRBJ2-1	CASSVWQVAYNEQFF	TGTGCCAGCAGCGTATGGCAGGTGGCCTACAATGAGCAGTTCTTC
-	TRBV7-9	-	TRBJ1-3	CASSLGGPGNTIYF	TGTGCCAGCAGCTTAGGGGGACCCGGAAACACCATATATTTT
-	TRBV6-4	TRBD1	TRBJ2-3	CASSRDRGPTDTQYF	TGTGCCAGCAGCCGGGACAGGGGACCCACAGATACGCAGTATTTT
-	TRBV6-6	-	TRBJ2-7	CASRSPGHNYEQYF	TGTGCCAGCAGATCCCCGGGACACAACTACGAGCAGTACTTC
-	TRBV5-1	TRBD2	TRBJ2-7	CASSLDSQRGTGEQYF	TGCGCCAGCAGCTTGGACTCCCAGCGGGGGACGGGCGAGCAGTACTTC
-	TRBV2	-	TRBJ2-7	CASNPRGNYEQYF	TGTGCCAGCAACCCTAGAGGAAACTACGAGCAGTACTTC
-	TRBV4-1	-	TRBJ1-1	CASSQEPASNTEAFF	TGCGCCAGCAGCCAGGAGCCGGCGTCGAACACTGAAGCTTTCTTT
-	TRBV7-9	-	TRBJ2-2	CASSLEPGAGELFF	TGTGCCAGCAGCTTAGAACCCGGTGCAGGGGAGCTGTTTTTT
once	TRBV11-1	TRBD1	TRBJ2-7	CASSPGQGSSYEQYF	TGTGCCAGCAGCCCCGGACAGGGAAGCTCCTACGAGCAGTACTTC
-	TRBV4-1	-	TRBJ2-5	CASSQVADQETQYF	TGCGCCAGCAGCCAAGTGGCCGACCAAGAGACCCAGTACTTC
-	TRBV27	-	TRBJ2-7	CASSLGGSPYEQYF	TGTGCCAGCAGTTTAGGGGGAAGTCCGTACGAGCAGTACTTC
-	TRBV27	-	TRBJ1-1	CASRPQLSNTEAFF	TGTGCCAGCAGGCCACAGCTTTCGAACACTGAAGCTTTCTTT
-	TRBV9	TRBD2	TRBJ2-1	CASSYAGGPYNEQFF	TGTGCCAGCAGCTACGCGGGGGGGCCCTACAATGAGCAGTTCTTC
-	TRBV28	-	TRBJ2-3	CASSLGSSGYTDTQYF	TGTGCCAGCAGTTTAGGTTCTTCAGGGTACACAGATACGCAGTATTTT
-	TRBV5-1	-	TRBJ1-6	CASSPSGINSPLHF	TGCGCCAGCAGCCCCTCGGGGATCAATTCACCCCTCCACTTT
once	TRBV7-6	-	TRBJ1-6	CASSSDRSYNSPLHF	TGTGCCAGCAGCTCAGACAGGAGCTATAATTCACCCCTCCACTTT
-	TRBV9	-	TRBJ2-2	CASSDAGLTGELFF	TGTGCCAGCAGCGACGCGGGCCTCACCGGGGAGCTGTTTTTT
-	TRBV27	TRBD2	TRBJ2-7	CASSPSGGESYYEQYF	TGTGCCAGCAGTCCTAGCGGGGGGGAATCCTACTACGAGCAGTACTTC